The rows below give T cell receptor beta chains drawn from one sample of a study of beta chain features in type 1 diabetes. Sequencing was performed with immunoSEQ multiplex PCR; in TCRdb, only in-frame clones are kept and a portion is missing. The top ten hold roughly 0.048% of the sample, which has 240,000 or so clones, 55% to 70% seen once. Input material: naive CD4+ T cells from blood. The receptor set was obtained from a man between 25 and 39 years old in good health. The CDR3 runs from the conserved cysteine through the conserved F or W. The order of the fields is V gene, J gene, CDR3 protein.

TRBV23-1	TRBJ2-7	CAGSTSGISSYEQYF
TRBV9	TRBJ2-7	CASSVPSGNSYEQYF
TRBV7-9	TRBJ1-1	CASSLGSSSNTEAFF
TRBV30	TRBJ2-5	CAWSDRGRGETQYF
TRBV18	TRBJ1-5	CASSPRPGGDQPQHF
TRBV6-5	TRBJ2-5	CASTLQGGEETQYF
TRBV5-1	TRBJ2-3	CASSTGTSGNTDTQYF
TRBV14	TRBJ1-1	CASSQHRVSGGAAFF
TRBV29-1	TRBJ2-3	CSVVLAGGPTDTQYF
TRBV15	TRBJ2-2	CATSRLDRGHTGELFF
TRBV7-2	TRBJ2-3	CASSSLYTDTQYF
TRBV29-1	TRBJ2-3	CSMTGVPDTQYF
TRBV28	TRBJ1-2	CASSSNYGYTF
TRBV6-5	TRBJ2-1	CASSSYRTGAYNEQFF